This TCR beta chain comes out of a study of cytomegalovirus exposure and HLA in healthy donors. Whole-study findings and limits: Presence/absence results assume similar sequencing depth per donor, which may not hold. What TCR beta sequences reportedly achieved was accurate prediction of HLA-A and HLA-B alleles in most subjects. Among the CMV-associated chains, a few were confirmed in vitro as specific for CMV antigens.

V lost 5 bases to trimming and J lost 8 bases; unmatched junction nucleotides: 14. This CDR3 is 15 amino acids long. Germline-derived CDR1 and CDR2 are SSHAT and FNYEAQ (reference sequence). The PCR made use of 60 Vbeta and 13 Jbeta primers. Sequencing used immunoSEQ multiplex PCR; TCRdb keeps in-frame clones, though not all of them. The specimen's table records about 75,000 clones. A word on this clone: Its antigen is unidentified.

This sequence joins TRBV7-7 and TRBJ1-1, with 7 bases lining up with TRBD1. Sequencing input: PBMCs. The sequence derives from a young man in good health and CMV-seropositive. The CDR3 bases are TGTGCCAGCAGCCCTATTACCCCCCCGACAGGGGAAGCTTTCTTT. This codes for CASSPITPPTGEAFF.